Reported below is one T cell receptor beta chain. Its antigen is as yet unknown. The table came from immunoSEQ multiplex PCR; TCRdb's copy has only in-frame clones and leaves some out. This repertoire shows more than 20,000 clones, 75% to 85% found once; its top ten account for approximately 8.4%. The data stem from a study of neoadjuvant nivolumab and ipilimumab in lung cancer. Study-wide results and caveats: TCR receptors were sequenced in few samples. Higher pretherapy blood TCR richness went with higher resected-tumor richness.

Germline CDR1 and CDR2: LGHNA and YNFKEQ. Trimming removed 4 bases at V and 1 base at J, with 13 bases between. This CDR3 region has 15 residues. Sequencing was performed on tumor tissue, taken after neoadjuvant nivolumab, alone or with ipilimumab, at or shortly before surgery. The chain uses TRBV4-2 and TRBJ1-1, with D tentatively TRBD1 (5 bases). The origin of this receptor is an adult with non-small cell lung cancer. This chain's CDR3 is CASSPLTVQNTEAFF. The CDR3 region has the DNA TGTGCCAGCAGCCCATTGACAGTACAGAACACTGAAGCTTTCTTT.